Each of the 20 T cell receptor beta chains below was sequenced from the same sample in a study of CD4 T cell repertoires in COVID-19. TCRdb's copy holds only in-frame clones and misses some; the assay was immunoSEQ multiplex PCR. This sample yields approximately 22,000 clones, of which roughly 87% are seen a single time; less than 0.7% belongs to the top ten. The memory T cells were sequenced right after ex vivo isolation, without culture. Sequenced material: central memory CD4+ T cells from blood, taken before the COVID-19 pandemic. These receptors were collected from a human donor who had COVID-19.

The genes are TRBV7-9 and TRBJ2-7; a weak D match, TRBD2 (5 bases). CDR1 is SEHNR, CDR2 FQNEAQ, per germline (reference sequence). The V gene lost 1 base and the J gene lost 4 bases, with 20 bases spanning the gap. The CDR3 is 17 residues long. CDR3 sequence reads: CASSLGGDPNGVYEQYF. The CDR3 DNA sequence: TGTGCCAGCAGCTTAGGGGGAGACCCCAACGGGGTTTACGAGCAGTACTTC. Combining the CDR3 with reference TRBV7-9 and TRBJ2-7 gives the whole variable domain DTGVSQNPRHKITKRGQNVTFRCDPISEHNRLYWYRQTLGQGPEFLTYFQNEAQLEKSRLLSDRFSAERPKGSFSTLEIQRTEQGDSAMYLCASSLGGDPNGVYEQYFGPGTRLTVT.

The chain links TRBV19 to TRBJ2-4, with D possibly being TRBD2 (6 bases). This CDR3 contains 17 residues. CDR1 LNHDA and CDR2 SQIVND come from the germline V gene (reference sequence). Between the trimmed V and J ends, which lost 2 bases and 0 bases, there was a span of 14 bases. CDR3 sequence: CASSISLGGLAKNIQYF. CDR3 in DNA: TGTGCCAGTAGTATAAGCCTCGGGGGATTAGCCAAAAACATTCAGTACTTC.

The sample holds one count of this clone. The chain recombines TRBV21-1 with TRBJ1-5; the table calls TRBD1, which could not be checked here. TRBV21-1 is a pseudogene locus. This CDR3 has 16 amino acids. CDR3 residues: CASSNSSGDSNQPQHF. The CDR3 nucleotides are TGTGCCAGCAGCAATAGTTCAGGGGATAGCAATCAGCCCCAGCATTTT.

The V call is TRBV6-1, the J call TRBJ1-1; the D gene is possibly TRBD1 (5 bases). V lost 7 bases and J lost 4, with 16 bases in between. This CDR3 is 14 amino acids long. The V gene's germline CDR1 is MNHNS and CDR2 SASEGT. This CDR3 reads CASTAVGPSTEAFF. In DNA, the CDR3 is TGTGCCAGCACCGCCGTGGGGCCGAGCACTGAAGCTTTCTTT.

The rearrangement uses TRBV28 and TRBJ2-5, with 13 bases lining up with TRBD2. The CDR3 spans 15 residues. CDR1 is MDHEN, CDR2 SYDVKM, per germline. The V gene end was trimmed by 8 bases and the J gene end by 5 bases; junction bases not matched to a gene: 8. The CDR3 nucleotides are TGTGCCAGCGTAACTAGCGGGAGGGCGGGTGAGACCCAGTACTTC. Its protein product is CASVTSGRAGETQYF.

A single count supports this clone. V gene TRBV5-4 combines with J gene TRBJ1-1, with D unresolved. There are 16 residues in the CDR3. Trimming shortened V by 3 bases and J by 5 bases, and 20 bases separated the two germline ends. Germline-derived CDR1 and CDR2 are SGHNT and YYREEE (reference sequence). CDR3 in amino acids: CASSSPFSGALTEAFF. The DNA for the CDR3 is TGTGCCAGCAGCTCTCCGTTCTCGGGAGCCCTTACTGAAGCTTTCTTT.

The rearrangement joins TRBV30 to TRBJ1-1, with D possibly being TRBD1 (5 bases). The ends were cut back, 5 bases at V and 4 bases at J, with 14 bases in the middle. Looked up from germline, CDR1 is GTSNPN and CDR2 is SVGIG (reference sequence). The CDR3 has 13 amino acids. This chain's CDR3 is CAWGLTGGTEAFF. CDR3 DNA: TGTGCCTGGGGCCTCACGGGGGGCACTGAAGCTTTCTTT.

The chain combines TRBV11-2 with TRBJ2-3, with 7 bases identical to TRBD2. Trimming took 3 bases from V and 5 from J; bases not matched to a gene: 11. Per the germline V gene, CDR1 is SGHAT and CDR2 is FQNNGV. The length of the CDR3 is 16 residues. The CDR3 sequence: CASSFGSRAGLDTQYF. CDR3 nucleotide sequence: TGTGCCAGCAGCTTTGGTAGTAGAGCGGGGCTAGATACGCAGTATTTT.

The chain joins TRBV28 to TRBJ1-3; D ambiguous. Per germline, CDR1 MDHEN and CDR2 SYDVKM. The germline V and J ends were trimmed by 8 bases and 1 base, with 12 bases remaining between them. The CDR3 sequence is 14 residues long. CDR3 sequence: CASGGVGSGNTIYF. The CDR3 region has the DNA TGTGCCAGCGGCGGGGTTGGGTCTGGAAACACCATATATTTT. Using reference TRBV28 and TRBJ1-3 for the parts outside the CDR3, the full variable domain is DVKVTQSSRYLVKRTGEKVFLECVQDMDHENMFWYRQDPGLGLRLIYFSYDVKMKEKGDIPEGYSVSREKKERFSLILESASTNQTSMYLCASGGVGSGNTIYFGEGSWLTVV.

The chain couples TRBV6-1 to TRBJ2-5, with 8 nucleotides matching TRBD1. The CDR3 spans 15 residues. CDR1 and CDR2 from the germline V gene are MNHNS and SASEGT. V was pared by 0 bases and J by 5 bases, with 5 bases of the junction left unmatched. In DNA, the CDR3 is TGTGCCAGCAGTGAAGCGTTTGCAGGGGGCGAGACCCAGTACTTC. Translated, it gives CASSEAFAGGETQYF.

V usage is TRBV7-8 and J usage is TRBJ2-2; D gene unclear. The CDR3 consists of 16 residues. V lost 4 bases and J 2 bases, leaving 14 bases between the germline ends. Germline assignment: CDR1 SGHVS and CDR2 FQNEAQ. The CDR3 DNA reads as TGTGCCAGCAGCTCCGCCTCCGGGTCAAACACCGGGGAGCTGTTTTTT. Amino acids: CASSSASGSNTGELFF.

This clone was seen a few times. This chain joins TRBV2 and TRBJ2-7; no clear D gene. The CDR3 is 11 amino acids. Germline V gene sequence: CDR1 SNHLY, CDR2 FYNNEI. Deletions cut 3 bases from V and 6 bases from J, with 6 bases between. CDR3 in amino acids: CASSEFSEQYF. The CDR3 DNA sequence: TGTGCCAGCAGTGAGTTCAGCGAGCAGTACTTC.

The V gene is TRBV5-1, the J gene TRBJ2-3; 15 bases fit TRBD2. The CDR3 spans 18 residues. The germline CDR1 and CDR2 sequences are SGHRS and YFSETQ. With V trimmed by 4 bases and J by 0 bases, 6 bases remained unmatched. CDR3 DNA: TGCGCCAGCAGCCAAACCGGACTAGCGGGGGGGAGCACAGATACGCAGTATTTT. Encoded protein: CASSQTGLAGGSTDTQYF.

CDR3 in DNA: TGTGCCAGTAGGGCCCCGGGCCCCAGGGGCAATGAGCAGTTCTTC. This sequence encodes CASRAPGPRGNEQFF. The chain recombines TRBV19 with TRBJ2-1; D is possibly TRBD1 (6 bases). Germline values: CDR1 LNHDA, CDR2 SQIVND (reference sequence). Trimming removed 6 bases at V and 6 bases at J, with 18 bases between. The CDR3 has 15 residues.

The chain has TRBV5-1 and TRBJ1-3, with D maybe TRBD1 (6 bases). Trimming took off 0 bases at V and 4 bases at J, with 14 bases between the two ends. From germline, CDR1 is SGHRS and CDR2 YFSETQ. The CDR3 runs 16 residues. Here the CDR3 reads CASSLAGVERGNTIYF. CDR3 nucleotides: TGCGCCAGCAGCTTGGCAGGGGTCGAAAGGGGAAACACCATATATTTT.

The chain carries TRBV6-5 and TRBJ2-1; 9 nucleotides align to TRBD1. The J segment lost 5 bases and the V segment lost 6 bases, leaving 8 bases of the junction unmatched. This CDR3 region has 15 residues. Per the germline V gene, CDR1 is MNHEY and CDR2 is SVGAGI. The CDR3 sequence is CASRLLGQGHNEQFF. The CDR3 nucleotides read TGTGCCAGCAGATTGTTGGGACAGGGCCACAATGAGCAGTTCTTC.

The genes are TRBV9 and TRBJ1-2, with D maybe TRBD1 (5 bases). In germline, CDR1 is SGDLS, CDR2 YYNGEE. The CDR3 contains 15 residues. Trimming pared 4 bases from V and 3 bases from J, leaving 16 bases between. The CDR3 DNA reads TGTGCCAGCAGCCCTCGGGGAGGGGTGGACTATGGCTACACCTTC. Protein sequence: CASSPRGGVDYGYTF.

The chain recombines TRBV6-5 with TRBJ2-5; perhaps TRBD1 as D (6 bases). This CDR3 is built from 14 residues. The germline gives CDR1 MNHEY, CDR2 SVGAGI. V lost 2 bases and J lost 4, with 11 bases in between. DNA of the CDR3: TGTGCCAGCAGTTACCGTGTGGGGGCAGAGACCCAGTACTTC. The encoded protein is CASSYRVGAETQYF.

Details on this clone: Distinct nucleotide sequences in the sample also encode this CDR3. The V gene is TRBV19, the J gene TRBJ1-2; the match to TRBD1 covers 11 bases. Looked up from germline, CDR1 is LNHDA and CDR2 is SQIVND (reference sequence). The trim removed 6 bases at V and 4 bases at J, leaving 1 base unmatched. CDR3 length equals 13 residues. The CDR3 loop is CASRDRGPYGYTF. Here the CDR3 DNA reads TGTGCCAGTAGGGACAGGGGGCCCTATGGCTACACCTTC.

The chain carries TRBV7-8 and TRBJ2-5, with TRBD1 identical over 8 bases. The J call is in doubt because the DNA end fits TRBJ2-7 better. The CDR3 length is 15 residues. Per the germline V gene, CDR1 is SGHVS and CDR2 is FQNEAQ. The CDR3 nucleotides read TGTGCCAGCAGCCTGGACAGGGCCACGTCCTACGAGCAGTACTTC. This gives the protein CASSLDRATSYEQYF.